What follows describes a single T cell receptor (beta chain). These data originate in a study of blood T cell repertoires in COVID-19. Germline assignment: CDR1 KGHSH and CDR2 LQKENI. Trimming removed 4 bases at V and 3 bases at J, with 9 bases between. The length of the CDR3 is 13 residues. Data came from immunoSEQ multiplex PCR; TCRdb stores just in-frame clones and leaves some out. The sample shows about 410,000 clones, roughly 90% of them seen only once. This sequence originates from a woman under 40 with active or convalescent COVID-19. The chain links TRBV18 to TRBJ1-1, with a weak D call TRBD1 (5 bases). Source material: peripheral blood. CDR3 in amino acids: CASSQGSDTEAFF. The CDR3 nucleotides read TGTGCCAGCTCACAGGGGTCGGACACTGAAGCTTTCTTT.